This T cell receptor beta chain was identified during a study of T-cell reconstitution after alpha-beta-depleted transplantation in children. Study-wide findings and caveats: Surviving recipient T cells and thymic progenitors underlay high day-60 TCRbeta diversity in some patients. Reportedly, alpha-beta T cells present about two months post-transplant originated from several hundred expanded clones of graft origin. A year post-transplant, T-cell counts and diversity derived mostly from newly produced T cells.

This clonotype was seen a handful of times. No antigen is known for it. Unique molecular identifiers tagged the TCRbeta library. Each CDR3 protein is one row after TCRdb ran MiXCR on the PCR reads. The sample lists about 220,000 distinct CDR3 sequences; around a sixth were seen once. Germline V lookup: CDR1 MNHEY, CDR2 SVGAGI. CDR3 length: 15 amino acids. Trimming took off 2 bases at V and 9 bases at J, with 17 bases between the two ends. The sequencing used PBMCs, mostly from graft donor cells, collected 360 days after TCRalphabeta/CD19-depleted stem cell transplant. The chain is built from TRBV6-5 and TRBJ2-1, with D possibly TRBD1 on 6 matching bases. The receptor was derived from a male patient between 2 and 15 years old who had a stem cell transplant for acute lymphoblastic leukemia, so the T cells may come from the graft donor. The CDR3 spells CASSYGDDRFGEQFF. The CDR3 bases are TGTGCCAGCAGTTACGGGGACGACAGGTTCGGTGAGCAGTTCTTC.